The 7 T cell receptor beta chains reported below all come from one sample, sequenced in a study of CD8+CD57+ T cells in acquired aplastic anemia. The study profiled TCR beta VDJ and CDR3 using genomic DNA as template. MiXCR, applied by TCRdb to the reads, yields one record per CDR3 protein. The repertoire includes under 200,000 distinct CDR3 sequences, around 47% of them detected once, and over 7.5% sits in the top ten. Selection for sequencing was limited to patients who had shown CD8+CD57+ cell expansion by flow cytometry. The sequencing sample was made of sorted CD4+, CD8+, or CD8+CD57+ T cells (not recorded which) from PBMCs. All receptors derive from a human donor with aplastic anemia.

Of note for this clonotype: Just one base apart from a much larger clone, this may be a read error. V and J are TRBV12-3 or TRBV12-4 and TRBJ1-2, with D perhaps matching TRBD1 (5 bases). The CDR3 has 13 amino acids. CDR3 residues: CASSNSGGEGSTF. CDR3 DNA sequence: TGTGCCAGCAGCAACTCCGGGGGTGAGGGCTCCACCTTC.

This clonotype was counted many times. V is TRBV9 and J is TRBJ2-7, with 7 bases that match TRBD1. CDR1 is SGDLS and CDR2 is YYNGEE in the germline V gene. This CDR3 is built from 14 residues. The ends lost 3 bases at V and 1 base at J; junction bases unmatched: 4. CDR3 sequence: CASSAEDRSYEQYF. The CDR3 DNA follows: TGTGCCAGCAGCGCTGAGGACAGGTCCTACGAGCAGTACTTC.

The rearrangement uses TRBV5-4 and TRBJ1-1, with TRBD1 identical over 9 bases. The CDR3 sequence is 16 residues long. The trim removed 2 bases at V and 6 bases at J, leaving 11 bases unmatched. CDR1 and CDR2 from the germline V gene are SGHNT and YYREEE (reference sequence). This chain's CDR3 is CASSLQGALLGAEAFF. In DNA form, the CDR3 reads TGTGCCAGCAGCTTACAGGGGGCGCTTTTGGGCGCTGAAGCTTTCTTT.

The V call is TRBV7-2, the J call TRBJ2-6; no clear D gene. The CDR3 covers 15 residues. Trimming removed 5 bases from V and 2 bases from J, with 10 bases in between. Per the germline V gene, CDR1 is SGHTA and CDR2 is FQGNSA. The CDR3 DNA is TGTGCCAGCAGCCACACAGCCACTGGGGCCAACGTCCTGACTTTC. Protein product: CASSHTATGANVLTF.

This rearrangement joins TRBV7-9 to TRBJ2-3; D is unresolved. V was shortened by 1 base and J by 3 bases, with 5 bases between the two germline ends. The CDR3 contains 13 residues. CDR1 and CDR2 from the germline V gene are SEHNR and FQNEAQ (reference sequence). Written as DNA, the CDR3 is TGTGCCAGCAGCTTAGAATGGACAGATACGCAGTATTTT. Protein product: CASSLEWTDTQYF.

The chain joins TRBV10-3 to TRBJ1-6; maybe TRBD1 (5 bases). Trimming took off 8 bases at V and 6 bases at J, with 11 bases between the two ends. The CDR3 covers 13 residues. Germline CDR1 and CDR2: ENHRY and SYGVKD. The CDR3 coding sequence is TGTGCCATCGGGGCAGTGAGTAATTCACCCCTCCACTTT. Translating it yields CAIGAVSNSPLHF.

This clonotype was picked up many times. The rearrangement joins TRBV7-9 to TRBJ1-1, with 10 nucleotides matching TRBD1. The ends lost 5 bases at V and 5 bases at J; junction bases unmatched: 2. The CDR3 covers 13 residues. Germline V lookup: CDR1 SEHNR, CDR2 FQNEAQ (reference sequence). The CDR3 sequence is CASSRDRGTEAFF. The CDR3 DNA reads as TGTGCCAGCAGCCGGGACAGGGGTACTGAAGCTTTCTTT.